The rows below give T cell receptor beta chains drawn from one sample of a study of identical twins. Via MiXCR, TCRdb re-called the 5' RACE reads, giving one row per CDR3 protein. The sample has 1,800,000 or so distinct CDR3 sequences, about 30% seen once; the top ten hold 0.25% to 0.3%. Sequencing was done on a sample of cord blood. The receptors were sampled from a newborn girl in good health. CDR3s include the opening cysteine and the closing phenylalanine or tryptophan. A D gene is named only where the DNA matches it firmly. Some rows have no size entry. The others give once, few or many, or a class for an expanded clone.

>-|TRBV30|TRBD2|TRBJ2-1
TGTGCCTGGAGTGTAGGGACTAGCGGGGGGGCGTCTAATGAGCAGTTCTTC
CAWSVGTSGGASNEQFF
>few|TRBV10-1|-|TRBJ2-3
TGCGCCAGCAGTGAGTTGCCGTCTAACGCCACAGATACGCAGTATTTT
CASSELPSNATDTQYF
>-|TRBV12-3/TRBV12-4|-|TRBJ2-3
TGTGCCAGCAGAAGTAGCGTGACCACAGATACGGAGTATTTT
CASRSSVTTDTEYF
>-|TRBV20-1|-|TRBJ1-3
TGCAGTGCTAGAGATTTGGGCAGGGCTGGAAACACCATATATTTT
CSARDLGRAGNTIYF
>-|TRBV6-6|TRBD2|TRBJ2-1
TGTGCCAGCAGTTACGGGTTCGGGACTAGCCCCTACAATGAGCAGTTCTTC
CASSYGFGTSPYNEQFF
>few|TRBV6-6|-|TRBJ2-7
TGTGCCAGCAGTTACTTCCAGGGGAGTTACGAGCAGTACTTC
CASSYFQGSYEQYF
>-|TRBV13|-|TRBJ2-7
TGTGCCAGCAGTTTAATCGGGGGCACCGAGCAGTACTTC
CASSLIGGTEQYF
>-|TRBV7-9|TRBD2|TRBJ2-5
TGTGCCAGCAGTTATAGCGGGGGGGTTCGTGAGACCCAGTACTTC
CASSYSGGVRETQYF
>few|TRBV20-1|-|TRBJ2-1
TGCAGTGCAGAGATGCCGAATGAGCAGTTCTTC
CSAEMPNEQFF
>many|TRBV24-1|TRBD2|TRBJ2-1
TGTGCCACCAGTGGGGTAGCGGGCAGCAATGAGCAGTTCTTC
CATSGVAGSNEQFF
>many|TRBV28|-|TRBJ2-7
TGTGCCAGCAGATCCGGACAAGTAAGCTACGAGCAGTACTTC
CASRSGQVSYEQYF
>few|TRBV9|-|TRBJ1-4
TGTGCCAGCAGCGATAGGTTGGATGGGAACGGGGAAAAACTGTTTTTT
CASSDRLDGNGEKLFF
>-|TRBV20-1|-|TRBJ1-2
TGCAGTGCCACTAAGGCAGACGGCTATGGCTACACCTTC
CSATKADGYGYTF
>-|TRBV29-1|TRBD2|TRBJ2-1
TGCAGCGTTCAGACTAGCGGGAGCCCCTTAAATGAGCAGTTCTTC
CSVQTSGSPLNEQFF
>many|TRBV5-1|TRBD1|TRBJ2-7
TGCGCCAGCAGCCTTCGACAGGGTTGGTACGAGCAGTACTTC
CASSLRQGWYEQYF
>few|TRBV6-2/TRBV6-3|-|TRBJ1-2
TGTGCCAGCAGCGAAACAGAGGATGGCATCTATGGCTACACCTTC
CASSETEDGIYGYTF
>-|TRBV25-1|-|TRBJ1-6
TGTGCCAGCAAGGTGGGAAGCTCCTATAATTCACCCCTCCACTTT
CASKVGSSYNSPLHF
>few|TRBV12-3/TRBV12-4|-|TRBJ2-3
TGTGCCACCAGGATAGAGGGTACGCAGTATTTT
CATRIEGTQYF
>-|TRBV28|-|TRBJ2-6
TGTGCCAGCAGTTTCCCGGACAACTCTGGGGCCAACGTCCTGACTTTC
CASSFPDNSGANVLTF
>once|TRBV25-1|-|TRBJ1-2
TGTGCCAGCAGTGTCGGGACAAGTAACTATGGCTACACCTTC
CASSVGTSNYGYTF
>-|TRBV6-5|-|TRBJ1-5
TGTGCCAGCAAACAGGGTTGGGATCAGCCCCAGCATTTT
CASKQGWDQPQHF
>-|TRBV5-1|-|TRBJ2-5
TGCGCCAGCAGCCGCTGGCGGGACGGACAAGAGACCCAGTACTTC
CASSRWRDGQETQYF
>-|TRBV3-1|-|TRBJ2-1
TGTGCCAGCAGCCAAGCGGGTTCGAGGGTACGAGATCAGTTCTTC
CASSQAGSRVRDQFF
>few|TRBV6-1|TRBD2|TRBJ2-1
TGTGCCAGCAGTGAGGTGGGACTAGCGGGTTACAATGAGCAGTTCTTC
CASSEVGLAGYNEQFF
>-|TRBV28|-|TRBJ2-5
TGTGCCAGCAACGGGTACCGAACGGAGACCCAGTACTTT
CASNGYRTETQYF
>-|TRBV12-5|-|TRBJ2-7
TGTGCTAGTGGTTTGTTTCTGGGGGTGAACAATGAGCAGTACTTC
CASGLFLGVNNEQYF
>few|TRBV7-8|-|TRBJ2-7
TGTGCCAGCAGCTTAGGAGCTAAAAGGGCCTACGAGCAGTACTTC
CASSLGAKRAYEQYF
>few|TRBV20-1|-|TRBJ2-7
TGCAGTGCTAGGGAAGGAGGGCGAAGCGAGCAGTACTTC
CSAREGGRSEQYF
>many|TRBV24-1|TRBD1|TRBJ2-7
TGTGCCACCCAGGGGACAGCAGACTACGAGCAGTACTTC
CATQGTADYEQYF
>-|TRBV9|TRBD2|TRBJ2-3
TGTGCCAGCAGCGTATTAGCGGGGGGGCCGGGAGATACGCAGTATTTT
CASSVLAGGPGDTQYF
>-|TRBV5-1|TRBD2|TRBJ2-3
TGCGCCAGCAGCTCGGAACAAAGTAGACTAGCGGGACTTACAGATACGCAGTATTTT
CASSSEQSRLAGLTDTQYF
>-|TRBV7-2|-|TRBJ2-1
TGTGCCAGCAGCTTCTCCGCATGGGGTGGGCGGAAATACAATGAGCAGTTCTTC
CASSFSAWGGRKYNEQFF
>few|TRBV12-3/TRBV12-4|-|TRBJ1-1
TGTGCCAGCACCCCACGGGGTCGGGGGACTGAAGCTTTCTTT
CASTPRGRGTEAFF
>few|TRBV6-2/TRBV6-3|TRBD1|TRBJ2-5
TGTGCCAGCAGTACCTGGACAGGGGTGGACAATGAGCAGTACTTC
CASSTWTGVDNEQYF
>few|TRBV20-1|-|TRBJ2-7
TGCAGTGCTAGCGACTACGTCTACGAGCAGTACTTC
CSASDYVYEQYF
>-|TRBV20-1|-|TRBJ1-2
TGCAGTGCTTATACTGTACCCTATGGCTACACCTTC
CSAYTVPYGYTF
>-|TRBV20-1|-|TRBJ2-3
TGCAGTGCTAGAGATCAGAGCGTAGCTAGCACAGATACGCAGTATTTT
CSARDQSVASTDTQYF
>few|TRBV12-5|TRBD2|TRBJ2-1
TGTGCTAGTGGTCCGCCGGGACTAGCGGGGGTCTACAATGAGCAGTTCTTC
CASGPPGLAGVYNEQFF
>-|TRBV20-1|TRBD2|TRBJ2-1
TGCAGTGCCCCATCTAAGCGGGATGGGTCCTACAACGAGCAGTTCTTC
CSAPSKRDGSYNEQFF
>-|TRBV6-1|-|TRBJ1-1
TGTGCCAGCAGTGCCTGGACAGACACTGAAGCTTTCTTT
CASSAWTDTEAFF
>few|TRBV20-1|-|TRBJ2-5
TGCAGTGCCGGGGGTCGTCAAGAGACCCAGTACTTC
CSAGGRQETQYF